This T cell receptor (beta chain) was identified during a study of T cells in Graves' hyperthyroidism and ophthalmopathy (dated by TCRdb to about 2019). With regard to the full study: Peripheral blood samples were taken at initial diagnosis, before any treatment was given. TCR V-J signatures able to tell the groups apart were searched for in a discovery cohort of 100 patients, of whom about 40 had Graves' ophthalmopathy and 57 had stable Graves' hyperthyroidism. Prospective prediction of ophthalmopathy was tested in an independent validation cohort consisting of about 20 hyperthyroidism patients and around 16 patients who later progressed to ophthalmopathy. The 85 to 100 discovery patients were randomly split 7:3 into training and test sets. Thyroid tissue and blood T-cell repertoires from about six Graves' hyperthyroidism patients were also compared in the study. Once sampling was done, hyperthyroidism patients were given methimazole at a starting dose of 30 mg daily, whereas ophthalmopathy patients were given high-dose intravenous methylprednisolone. The paper describes TCR Vbeta CDR3 sequencing of fewer than 150 peripheral blood samples, made up of about 40 ophthalmopathy patients, more than 70 hyperthyroidism patients and roughly 17 progressor patients.

Moderately to severely active disease, a Clinical Activity Score of at least 3, a NOSPECS grade of at least 4, and a duration under 3 months were present in ophthalmopathy patients. The study excluded patients with uncontrolled infections, other autoimmune diseases, pregnancy or lactation. Diagnoses were based on clinical symptoms, serum thyroxine and TRAb, thyroid ultrasound and orbital computed tomography. PBMCs were isolated from about 9 ml of fresh peripheral blood by Ficoll-Paque density gradient centrifugation. Total RNA was extracted using Trizol reagent, and RNA quality was assessed on an Agilent 2100 Bioanalyzer. At least ten counts were recorded for this clonotype. The antigen it recognizes is unknown. Nothing much larger sits one base from this clone, and base qualities are not available. The TCR beta CDR3 regions were amplified from the RNA transcripts. The first round of RT-PCR for the TCR CDR3 was performed with the HTBI primer set and the Qiagen OneStep RT-PCR kit. Libraries were constructed in a second round of multiplex PCR, after which size selection and purification were performed. The libraries were sequenced on an Illumina HiSeq2000 using paired-end 100 bp reads. The original pipeline was this. SOAPnuke was used to process the raw data, with reads discarded if the reads contained adapters or uncalled bases, had a mean Phred below 15, or lacked an exact constant-primer or identifier match. COPE v1.2.5 was used to merge high-quality paired reads, and clonotypes were defined as unique nucleotide sequences. MiTCR v1.1 was used to align clonotypes to the IMGT TRBV, TRBD and TRBJ reference segments. Analysis was restricted to V-J combinations with a frequency above 0.0001, which covered 99% to 99.2% of repertoires. A TCS score was defined as the ratio between F50 (clonal expansion) and ExV (chaos), using BLOSUM62-based TCRdist between CDR3 peptides within each V-J. Welch's t-statistics and random forest reduced just over 500 V-J features to 13, which were used in a naive Bayes classifier (R e1071). TCRdb took the public reads, trimmed them with fastp at Q25, ran MiXCR for clone calling and kept in-frame beta chains. For every CDR3 protein sequence, its rows merge into one entry that carries the most common genes and DNA. TCRdb's processing, not the authors' own work, is the source of the V and J calls. The sample table shows under 350,000 distinct CDR3 sequences, and 15% to 20% are seen once. The ten largest clones add up to roughly 53% of the sample.

The investigation overall reported the following: In validation, the model predicted progression to ophthalmopathy with roughly 66% sensitivity and 72% to 85% specificity, a median of about six months before onset. Blood samples also contained most of the expanded thyroid clonotypes (frequency above 0.001), which suggests that blood repertoires may reflect thyroid immune responses. A model built on a 13 V-J signature distinguished ophthalmopathy from stable hyperthyroidism, reaching roughly 88% sensitivity and under 84% specificity in cross-validation and 80%/75% in testing. Sample size was not statistically predetermined, and investigators were not blinded to group allocation.

According to the germline V gene (reference sequence), CDR1 reads DFQATT and CDR2 reads SNEGSKA. Measured from the cysteine to the phenylalanine, the CDR3 is 15 residues long. Just the 45-base CDR3 DNA is kept, in frame starting at base 1. V is cut back by 1 base and J by 2 bases, with 4 bases in the junction unmatched. The chain links TRBV20-1 with TRBJ1-4; 7 bases in the junction line up with TRBD1. Sequencing was performed on blood. This clonotype was obtained from a woman aged 55-70 years with Graves' ophthalmopathy. This receptor has the CDR3 CSARGQGGTNEKLFF. The DNA sequence reads TGCAGTGCTAGAGGGCAGGGGGGCACTAATGAAAAACTGTTTTTT.